These T cell receptor beta chains were read from a single sample in a study of blood T cell repertoires in COVID-19. Method: immunoSEQ multiplex PCR; TCRdb's copy keeps in-frame clones and lacks some. The top ten clones hold over 6% of a sample with 300,000 to 400,000 clones, about 89% of them seen once. Source material: peripheral blood. The receptors were sampled from a woman aged 50 to 65 with COVID-19, enrolled during active disease. Both conserved end residues are part of each CDR3.

J gene | V gene | CDR3 protein
TRBJ1-2 | TRBV6-5 | CASRDRSLPNYGYTF
TRBJ1-6 | TRBV5-4 | CASSRDRDRASPLHF
TRBJ2-5 | TRBV11-2 | CASSLVGASGRETQYF
TRBJ1-2 | TRBV5-4 | CASSRNQGVLNYGYTF
TRBJ2-3 | TRBV9 | CASSAFGTSGIQGTDTQYF
TRBJ1-4 | TRBV4-1 | CASSQDLGAKGEKLFF
TRBJ2-7 | TRBV25-1 | CASNRQSYEQYF
TRBJ2-3 | TRBV3-1/TRBV3-2 | CASSPLGHLTQYF
TRBJ2-3 | TRBV3-1/TRBV3-2 | CASSPSGHFAGDTQYF
TRBJ1-5 | TRBV2 | CASSPFRVSNQPQHF
TRBJ1-2 | TRBV27 | CASSIQYRANNYGYTF
TRBJ1-2 | TRBV29-1 | CSVRDRGFYGYTF
TRBJ2-2 | TRBV6-5 | CASRTGGNTGELFF
TRBJ2-3 | TRBV11-2 | CASSLVGAGAGGPRTQYF
TRBJ2-3 | TRBV11-3 | CASSFREGAQYF
TRBJ2-1 | TRBV5-4 | CASSPGTSGVGEQFF
TRBJ2-2 | TRBV18 | CASSPPSGRTGELFF
TRBJ2-3 | TRBV5-1 | CASSSPLSTDTQYF
TRBJ2-7 | TRBV5-1 | CASSPGTRYPHEQYF
TRBJ2-3 | TRBV5-1 | CASTRTGQGAFTDTQYF
TRBJ2-7 | TRBV10-2 | CASREAGGSSYEQYF
TRBJ2-4 | TRBV29-1 | CSVEGDRVTKNIQYF
TRBJ1-4 | TRBV7-9 | CASSSGQASNEKLFF
TRBJ2-1 | TRBV6-4 | CASRRTGNGDEQFF
TRBJ1-1 | TRBV5-1 | CASSLFGAGDQAFF
TRBJ1-5 | TRBV6-5 | CASRVDRNQPQHF
TRBJ2-1 | TRBV25-1 | CASSDSQRTYNEQFF
TRBJ2-1 | TRBV15 | CATSRRVQGYNEQFF
TRBJ2-1 | TRBV7-2 | CASSLDGRAYNEQFF
TRBJ2-7 | TRBV18 | CASSPPGQGAIYEQYF
TRBJ1-2 | TRBV11-2 | CASSLGGGTAYGYTF
TRBJ2-1 | TRBV5-1 | CASSLNQRPRHEQFF
TRBJ1-5 | TRBV7-8 | CASSSPQDSNQPQHF
TRBJ2-7 | TRBV15 | CATSRDTGLAGDPYEQYF
TRBJ2-7 | TRBV10-1 | CASSKSRTSGIYEQYF
TRBJ2-1 | TRBV7-9 | CASSPETSRIYNEQFF
TRBJ1-5 | TRBV6-2/TRBV6-3 | CASSRQGAQPQHF
TRBJ1-1 | TRBV12-3/TRBV12-4 | CASSPPGRTEAFF
TRBJ1-2 | TRBV4-1 | CASSQEQGAYYGYTF
TRBJ1-2 | TRBV27 | CASSEASGNGYTF
TRBJ2-1 | TRBV7-9 | CASSKLAGGYNEQFF
TRBJ2-1 | TRBV11-2 | CASSLDRGTEFF
TRBJ1-6 | TRBV30 | CAWSVRGGSSPLHF
TRBJ1-1 | TRBV30 | CAWSVKATGDQAFF
TRBJ2-5 | TRBV24-1 | CATSDLGQGPVETQYF
TRBJ2-5 | TRBV6-1 | CASSEYPLRGGTREAQYF
TRBJ2-2 | TRBV5-4 | CASSLGTNTGELFF
TRBJ2-7 | TRBV19 | CASSISDGVYEQYF
TRBJ1-1 | TRBV2 | CASSHRGTEAFF
TRBJ1-3 | TRBV7-8 | CASSLNQGASGNTIYF
TRBJ2-7 | TRBV24-1 | CATSVASGRLEQYF